A selection of T cell receptor beta chains follows, all from one sample in a study of monozygotic twins with cystic fibrosis. Here immunoSEQ multiplex PCR was the method, and the copy in TCRdb shows in-frame clones only, minus some. Counted here are approximately 34,000 clones, approximately 80% occurring once; the ten biggest clones make up roughly 1.7%. What was sequenced was blood. The receptor set was obtained from a girl aged 2 to 10 with cystic fibrosis. CDR3s leave out the opening cysteine and the closing phenylalanine or tryptophan. Some rows mark clone size as missing; the rest say once, few, many or name a class of expanded clone.

J gene | clone size | V gene | CDR3 protein
TRBJ2-1 | - | TRBV5-1 | ASSPTKLSSYNEQF
TRBJ1-2 | - | TRBV9 | ASSVEGVGLGTGYT
TRBJ2-3 | - | TRBV27 | ASRGNLATDTQY
TRBJ1-2 | few | TRBV28 | ASSLYTDYGYT
TRBJ1-1 | - | TRBV6-6 | ASNRQGEAF
TRBJ1-1 | - | TRBV5-1 | ASSLAQGVNTEAF
TRBJ2-2 | - | TRBV5-1 | ASSARDTGELF
TRBJ1-2 | - | TRBV18 | ASSPREGSGYT
TRBJ2-7 | once | TRBV2 | ASTRDRAYEQY
TRBJ2-2 | - | TRBV25-1 | ASSSPGGTGELF
TRBJ1-1 | - | TRBV5-1 | ASSLGMEYTEAF
TRBJ1-1 | - | TRBV29-1 | SVRGRMNTEAF
TRBJ2-4 | once | TRBV2 | ASSGGTSGGPDGNIQY
TRBJ1-2 | - | TRBV15 | ATSRPDRVGGYT
TRBJ2-7 | - | TRBV5-1 | ASSPRTGREQY
TRBJ2-1 | - | TRBV6-5 | ASSYTWTGAWEQF
TRBJ2-7 | - | TRBV4-1 | ASSQDGQGAGYEQY
TRBJ2-5 | - | TRBV19 | ASSTRGETQY
TRBJ2-7 | - | TRBV7-3 | ASSPGTVTYEQY
TRBJ2-7 | - | TRBV4-1 | ASSQDRDLLYYEQY
TRBJ1-2 | - | TRBV9 | ASSPLGYGDGYT
TRBJ1-5 | - | TRBV30 | AWRGTGGGQPQH
TRBJ2-5 | - | TRBV6-4 | ASSEMGKTQY
TRBJ1-1 | once | TRBV9 | ASSASATGLGTEAF
TRBJ2-3 | - | TRBV7-2 | ASSPGGTDTQY
TRBJ1-6 | - | TRBV10-3 | AISDSRTGGYNSPLH
TRBJ1-6 | - | TRBV9 | ASKGSRQGSSPLH
TRBJ2-5 | - | TRBV5-1 | ASSLERGVIVETQY
TRBJ1-2 | - | TRBV7-2 | ASSSRTAYGYT
TRBJ2-1 | - | TRBV6-4 | ASSERGGNEQF
TRBJ2-2 | - | TRBV5-4 | ASSSPTGTGELF
TRBJ2-7 | - | TRBV5-1 | ASSLTGFPLGDEQY
TRBJ1-2 | - | TRBV7-2 | ASTNRVTNYGYT
TRBJ2-7 | - | TRBV6-5 | ASSYSGENYEQY
TRBJ1-4 | - | TRBV10-3 | AISESSWRQGPTNEKLF
TRBJ1-2 | - | TRBV6-5 | ASSYSTGGYGYT
TRBJ2-2 | - | TRBV15 | ATNPSAGTGLTGELF
TRBJ2-3 | - | TRBV9 | ASSVDLAGVAADTQY
TRBJ1-6 | - | TRBV15 | ATSRDLSGSGSPLH
TRBJ2-3 | - | TRBV18 | ASSPVAGVTDTQY
TRBJ1-2 | - | TRBV5-4 | ASSLQSANYGYT